This TCR beta chain was identified during a study of blood T cell repertoires in COVID-19. Repertoires were generated with immunoSEQ multiplex PCR, while TCRdb's copy carries only in-frame clones and drops some. Among hundreds of thousands of clones listed, about 86% were seen once. This TCR was recovered from a man older than 75 with acute or convalescent COVID-19. Sample: peripheral blood.

The DNA of the CDR3 is TGTGCCAGCAGCTTTGACAGCTCCTATGGCTACACCTTC. Its protein product is CASSFDSSYGYTF. The chain uses TRBV7-9 and TRBJ1-2; perhaps TRBD1 as D (5 bases). CDR3 size: 13 residues. Per germline, CDR1 SEHNR and CDR2 FQNEAQ (reference sequence). The V end was cut by 3 bases, the J end by 4 bases, with 9 bases between.